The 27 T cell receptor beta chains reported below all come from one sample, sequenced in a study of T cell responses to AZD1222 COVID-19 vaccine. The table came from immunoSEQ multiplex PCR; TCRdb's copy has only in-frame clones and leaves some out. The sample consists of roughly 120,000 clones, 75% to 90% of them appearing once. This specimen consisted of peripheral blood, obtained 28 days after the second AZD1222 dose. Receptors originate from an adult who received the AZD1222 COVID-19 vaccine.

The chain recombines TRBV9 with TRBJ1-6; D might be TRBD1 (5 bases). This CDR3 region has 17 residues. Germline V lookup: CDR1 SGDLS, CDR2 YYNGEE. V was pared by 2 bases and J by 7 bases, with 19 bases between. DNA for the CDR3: TGTGCCAGCAGCGTGTTTGCAGCTCCTAGGGGAAATTCACCCCTCCACTTT. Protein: CASSVFAAPRGNSPLHF. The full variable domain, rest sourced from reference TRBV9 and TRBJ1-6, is DSGVTQTPKHLITATGQRVTLRCSPRSGDLSVYWYQQSLDQGLQFLIQYYNGEERAKGNILERFSAQQFPDLHSELNLSSLELGDSALYFCASSVFAAPRGNSPLHFGNGTRLTVT.

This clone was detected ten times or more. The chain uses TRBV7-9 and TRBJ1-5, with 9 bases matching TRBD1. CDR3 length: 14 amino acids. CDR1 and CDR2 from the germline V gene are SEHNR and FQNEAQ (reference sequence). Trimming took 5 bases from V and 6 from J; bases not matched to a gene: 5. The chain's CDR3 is CASSKVGQGQPQHF. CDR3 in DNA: TGTGCCAGCAGCAAGGTGGGACAGGGTCAGCCCCAGCATTTT. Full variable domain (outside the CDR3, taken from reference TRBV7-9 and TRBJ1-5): DTGVSQNPRHKITKRGQNVTFRCDPISEHNRLYWYRQTLGQGPEFLTYFQNEAQLEKSRLLSDRFSAERPKGSFSTLEIQRTEQGDSAMYLCASSKVGQGQPQHFGDGTRLSIL.

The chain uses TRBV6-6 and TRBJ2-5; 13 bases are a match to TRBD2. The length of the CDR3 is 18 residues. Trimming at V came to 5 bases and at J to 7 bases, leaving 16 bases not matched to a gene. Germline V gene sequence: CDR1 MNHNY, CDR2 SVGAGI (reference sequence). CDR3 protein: CASSPTQAGTSGEATQYF. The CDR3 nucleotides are TGTGCCAGCAGTCCGACGCAGGCCGGGACTAGCGGGGAGGCGACCCAGTACTTC.

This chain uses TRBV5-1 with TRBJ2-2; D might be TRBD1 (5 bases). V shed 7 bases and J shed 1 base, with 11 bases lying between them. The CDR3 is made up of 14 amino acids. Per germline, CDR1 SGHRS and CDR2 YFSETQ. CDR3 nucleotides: TGCGCCAGCGCACCCCAGGGGAACACCGGGGAGCTGTTTTTT. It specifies CASAPQGNTGELFF.

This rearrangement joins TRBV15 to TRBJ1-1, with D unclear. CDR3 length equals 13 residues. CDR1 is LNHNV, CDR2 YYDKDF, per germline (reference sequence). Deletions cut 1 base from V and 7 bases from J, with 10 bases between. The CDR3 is CATSRVGRSEAFF. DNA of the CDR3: TGTGCCACCAGCAGAGTAGGGAGGAGTGAAGCTTTCTTT.

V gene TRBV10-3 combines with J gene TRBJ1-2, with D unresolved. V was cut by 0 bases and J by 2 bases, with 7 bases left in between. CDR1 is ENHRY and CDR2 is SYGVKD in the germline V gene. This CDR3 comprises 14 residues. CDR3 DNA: TGTGCCATCAGTGAGTCGACGGGGAACTATGGCTACACCTTC. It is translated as CAISESTGNYGYTF.

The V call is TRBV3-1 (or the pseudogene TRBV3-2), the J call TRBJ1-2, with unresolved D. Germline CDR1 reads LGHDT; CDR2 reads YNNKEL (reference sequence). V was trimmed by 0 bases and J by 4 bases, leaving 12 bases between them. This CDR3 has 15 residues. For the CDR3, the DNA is TGTGCCAGCAGCCAAGATGCCCGATCCGGCTATGGCTACACCTTC. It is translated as CASSQDARSGYGYTF.

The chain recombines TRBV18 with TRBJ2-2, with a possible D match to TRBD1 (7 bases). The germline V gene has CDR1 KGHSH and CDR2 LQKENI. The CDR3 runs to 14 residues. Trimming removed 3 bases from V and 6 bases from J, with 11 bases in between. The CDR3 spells CASSPQGEAGELFF. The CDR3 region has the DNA TGTGCCAGCTCACCGCAGGGGGAGGCCGGGGAGCTGTTTTTT.

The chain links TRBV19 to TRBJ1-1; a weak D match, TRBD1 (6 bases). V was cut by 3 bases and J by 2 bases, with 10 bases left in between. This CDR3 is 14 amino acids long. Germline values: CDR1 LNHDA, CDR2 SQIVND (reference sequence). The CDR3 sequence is CASSIRQANTEAFF. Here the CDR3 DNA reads TGTGCCAGTAGTATTCGACAGGCCAACACTGAAGCTTTCTTT. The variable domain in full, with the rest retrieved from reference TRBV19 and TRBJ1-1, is DGGITQSPKYLFRKEGQNVTLSCEQNLNHDAMYWYRQDPGQGLRLIYYSQIVNDFQKGDIAEGYSVSREKKESFPLTVTSAQKNPTAFYLCASSIRQANTEAFFGQGTRLTVV.

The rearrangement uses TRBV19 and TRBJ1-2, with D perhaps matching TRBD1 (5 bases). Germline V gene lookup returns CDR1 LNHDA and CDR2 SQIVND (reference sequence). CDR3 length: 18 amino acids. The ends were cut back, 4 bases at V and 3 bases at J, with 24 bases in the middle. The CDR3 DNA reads TGTGCCAGTAGTAAATACCCCCCGGGGGAGGGACTGGACTATGGCTACACCTTC. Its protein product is CASSKYPPGEGLDYGYTF.

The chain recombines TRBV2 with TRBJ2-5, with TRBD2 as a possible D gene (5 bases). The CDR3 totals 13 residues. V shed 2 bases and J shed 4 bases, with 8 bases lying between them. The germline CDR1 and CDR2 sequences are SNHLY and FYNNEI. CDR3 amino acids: CASSERGGETQYF. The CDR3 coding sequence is TGTGCCAGCAGTGAACGGGGTGGAGAGACCCAGTACTTC.

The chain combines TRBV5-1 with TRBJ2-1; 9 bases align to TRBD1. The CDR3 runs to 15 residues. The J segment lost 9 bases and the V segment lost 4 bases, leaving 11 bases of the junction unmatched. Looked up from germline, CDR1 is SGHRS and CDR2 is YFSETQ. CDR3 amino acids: CASSPGQGMNGEQFF. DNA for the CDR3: TGCGCCAGCAGCCCGGGACAGGGTATGAATGGTGAGCAGTTCTTC.

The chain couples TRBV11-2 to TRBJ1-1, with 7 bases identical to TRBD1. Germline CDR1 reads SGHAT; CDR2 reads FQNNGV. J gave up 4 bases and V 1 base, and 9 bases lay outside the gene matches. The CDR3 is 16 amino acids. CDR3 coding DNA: TGTGCCAGCAGCTTAGGTGTAGGGGGCCTCGGCACTGAAGCTTTCTTT. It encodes CASSLGVGGLGTEAFF.

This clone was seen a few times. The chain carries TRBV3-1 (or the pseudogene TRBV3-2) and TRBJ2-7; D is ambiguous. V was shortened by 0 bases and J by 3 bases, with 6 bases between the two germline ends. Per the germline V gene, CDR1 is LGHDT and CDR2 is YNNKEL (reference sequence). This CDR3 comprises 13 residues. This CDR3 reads CASSQDHLYEQYF. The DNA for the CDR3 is TGTGCCAGCAGCCAAGATCACCTCTACGAGCAGTACTTC.

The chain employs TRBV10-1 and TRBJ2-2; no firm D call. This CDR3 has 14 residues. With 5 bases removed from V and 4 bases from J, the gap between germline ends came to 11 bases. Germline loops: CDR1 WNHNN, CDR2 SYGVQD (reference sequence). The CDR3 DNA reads TGCGCCAGCAGTCCGTTGGCCGGCACCGGGGAGCTGTTTTTT. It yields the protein CASSPLAGTGELFF.

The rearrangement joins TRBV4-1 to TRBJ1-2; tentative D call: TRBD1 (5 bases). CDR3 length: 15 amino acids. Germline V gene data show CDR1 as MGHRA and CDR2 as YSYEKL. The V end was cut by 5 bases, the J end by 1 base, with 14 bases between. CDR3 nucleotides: TGCGCCAGCAGCTATAAAGGGGCGAGTAACTATGGCTACACCTTC. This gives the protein CASSYKGASNYGYTF.

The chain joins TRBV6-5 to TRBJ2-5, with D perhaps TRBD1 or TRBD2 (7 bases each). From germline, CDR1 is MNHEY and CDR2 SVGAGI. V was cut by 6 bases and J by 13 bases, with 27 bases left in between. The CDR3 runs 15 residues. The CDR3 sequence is CASRSGGGQSEKTYF. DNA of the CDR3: TGTGCCAGCAGATCAGGGGGGGGACAGAGTGAAAAAACGTACTTC.

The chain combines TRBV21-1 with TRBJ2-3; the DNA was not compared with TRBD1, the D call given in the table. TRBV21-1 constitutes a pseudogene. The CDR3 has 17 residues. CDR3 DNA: TGTGCCAGCAACCCAGGACAGGGTACTAGCGTCACAGATACGCAGTATTTT. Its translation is CASNPGQGTSVTDTQYF.

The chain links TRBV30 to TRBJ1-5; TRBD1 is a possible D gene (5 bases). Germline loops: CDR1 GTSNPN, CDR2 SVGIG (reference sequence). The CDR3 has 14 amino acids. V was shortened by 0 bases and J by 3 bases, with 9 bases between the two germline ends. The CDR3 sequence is CAWSVGTYNQPQHF. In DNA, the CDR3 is TGTGCCTGGAGTGTAGGGACCTACAATCAGCCCCAGCATTTT. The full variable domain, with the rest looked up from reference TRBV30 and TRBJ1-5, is SQTIHQWPATLVQPVGSPLSLECTVEGTSNPNLYWYRQAAGRGLQLLFYSVGIGQISSEVPQNLSASRPQDRQFILSSKKLLLSDSGFYLCAWSVGTYNQPQHFGDGTRLSIL.

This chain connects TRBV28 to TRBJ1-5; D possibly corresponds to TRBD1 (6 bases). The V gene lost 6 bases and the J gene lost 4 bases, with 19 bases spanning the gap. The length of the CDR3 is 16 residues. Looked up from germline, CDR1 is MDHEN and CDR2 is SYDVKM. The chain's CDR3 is CASRMTGRGLNQPQHF. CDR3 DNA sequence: TGTGCCAGCAGGATGACAGGTAGGGGTTTAAATCAGCCCCAGCATTTT.

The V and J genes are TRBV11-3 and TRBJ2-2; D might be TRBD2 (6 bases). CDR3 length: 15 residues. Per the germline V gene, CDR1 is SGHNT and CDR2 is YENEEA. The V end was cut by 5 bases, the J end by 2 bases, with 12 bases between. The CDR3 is CASSAGGTNTGELFF. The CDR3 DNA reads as TGTGCCAGCAGCGCCGGGGGTACTAACACCGGGGAGCTGTTTTTT.

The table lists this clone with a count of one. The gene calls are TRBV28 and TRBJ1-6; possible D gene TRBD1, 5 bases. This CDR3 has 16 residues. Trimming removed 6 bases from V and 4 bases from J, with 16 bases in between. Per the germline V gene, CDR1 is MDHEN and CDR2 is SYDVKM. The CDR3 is CASSSPGGLYNSPLHF. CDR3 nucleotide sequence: TGTGCCAGCAGCTCCCCTGGGGGTCTATATAATTCACCCCTCCACTTT.

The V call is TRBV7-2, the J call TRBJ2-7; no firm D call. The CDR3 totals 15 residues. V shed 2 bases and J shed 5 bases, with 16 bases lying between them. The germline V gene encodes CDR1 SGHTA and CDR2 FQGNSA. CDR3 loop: CASSLRGTRSDEQYF. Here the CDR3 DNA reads TGTGCCAGCAGCTTAAGAGGCACAAGGTCCGACGAGCAGTACTTC.

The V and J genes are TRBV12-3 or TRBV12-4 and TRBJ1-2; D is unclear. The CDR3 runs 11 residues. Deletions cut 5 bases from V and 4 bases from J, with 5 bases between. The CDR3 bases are TGTGCCAGCAGTCGGGGCTATGGCTACACCTTC. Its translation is CASSRGYGYTF.

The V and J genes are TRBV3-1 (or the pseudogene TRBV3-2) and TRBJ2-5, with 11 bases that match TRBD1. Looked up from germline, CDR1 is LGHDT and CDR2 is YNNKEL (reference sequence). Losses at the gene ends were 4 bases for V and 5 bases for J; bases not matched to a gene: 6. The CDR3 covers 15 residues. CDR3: CASSPSDRGRETQYF. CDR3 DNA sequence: TGTGCCAGCAGCCCCTCGGACAGGGGGCGGGAGACCCAGTACTTC.

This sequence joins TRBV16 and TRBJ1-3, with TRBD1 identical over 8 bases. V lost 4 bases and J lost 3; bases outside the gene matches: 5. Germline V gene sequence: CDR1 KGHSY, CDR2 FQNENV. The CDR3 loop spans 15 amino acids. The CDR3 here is CASSRNRGDGNTIYF. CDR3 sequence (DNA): TGTGCCAGCAGCCGAAACAGGGGGGATGGAAACACCATATATTTT.

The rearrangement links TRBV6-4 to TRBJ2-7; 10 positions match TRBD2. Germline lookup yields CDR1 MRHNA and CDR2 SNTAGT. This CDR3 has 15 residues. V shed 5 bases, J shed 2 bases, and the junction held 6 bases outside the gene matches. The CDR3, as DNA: TGTGCCAGCAGTTGGATAGCGGGGGGCGCCTACGAGCAGTACTTC. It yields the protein CASSWIAGGAYEQYF.